The 13 T cell receptor beta chains below all came from one sample that was sequenced in a study of the immune and genomic landscape of osteosarcoma. The post-treatment osteosarcoma tumors were primary, local recurrence or metastasis specimens from poor-prognosis patients. The method was immunoSEQ multiplex PCR; TCRdb's version includes in-frame clones alone and lacks a portion of them. The sample has roughly 4,600 clones, more than 60% seen once; the top ten hold roughly 6.2%. The sequencing input was osteosarcoma tumor tissue from the lung. These receptors were obtained from a human donor with osteosarcoma.

V gene TRBV6-5 combines with J gene TRBJ1-2; the match to TRBD1 covers 11 bases. This CDR3 contains 14 residues. Unmatched junction bases numbered 6, after V lost 4 bases and J lost 8 bases. The germline V gene encodes CDR1 MNHEY and CDR2 SVGAGI. The CDR3 is CASSSGQGVGGYTF. The CDR3 DNA follows: TGTGCCAGCAGTTCGGGACAGGGGGTAGGCGGCTACACCTTC.

V usage is TRBV7-8 and J usage is TRBJ2-1; 7 bases fit TRBD2. The CDR3 consists of 15 residues. Germline trimming cut 1 base from V and 5 bases from J; bases unmatched to any gene: 5. Germline assignment: CDR1 SGHVS and CDR2 FQNEAQ. The CDR3 protein is CASSLEGGYDNEQFF. CDR3 in DNA: TGTGCCAGCAGCTTAGAGGGAGGGTACGACAATGAGCAGTTCTTC.

This chain joins TRBV29-1 and TRBJ2-5; 9 bases line up with TRBD1. The germline CDR1 and CDR2 sequences are SQVTM and ANQGSEA. CDR3 length: 15 amino acids. V shed 4 bases, J shed 5 bases, and the junction held 11 bases outside the gene matches. The CDR3 here is CSVGAPGTGMETQYF. The CDR3 coding sequence is TGCAGCGTTGGGGCTCCCGGGACAGGGATGGAGACCCAGTACTTC.

The V gene is TRBV5-4, the J gene TRBJ2-7, with 12 bases fitting TRBD1. The J call could be wrong; TRBJ2-1 is a better fit for the DNA end. The CDR3 runs 15 residues. Germline CDR1 is SGHNT and CDR2 is YYREEE (reference sequence). CDR3 in amino acids: CASSSRDRGRNEQFF. In DNA, the CDR3 is TGTGCCAGCAGCTCTCGGGACAGGGGGCGCAATGAGCAGTTCTTC.

This sequence joins TRBV28 and TRBJ2-1; 9 bases align to TRBD2. The CDR3 totals 17 residues. Germline V CDR1 and CDR2: MDHEN, SYDVKM. The V and J ends lost 4 bases and 5 bases, in that order; junction bases with no gene match: 12. The CDR3 loop reads CASSSRLAVSWNNEQFF. CDR3 bases: TGTGCCAGCAGTTCCAGACTAGCGGTGAGTTGGAACAATGAGCAGTTCTTC.

The CDR3 DNA sequence: TGCAGTGCCAGCCAGGGGTACGAGCAGTACTTC. Protein: CSASQGYEQYF. The chain is built from TRBV20-1 and TRBJ2-7, with D possibly TRBD1 on 6 matching bases. This CDR3 has 11 residues. The V gene lost 6 bases and the J gene lost 4 bases, with 10 bases spanning the gap. Germline loops: CDR1 DFQATT, CDR2 SNEGSKA (reference sequence).

This rearrangement joins TRBV4-3 to TRBJ2-5, with D unresolved. Trimming shortened V by 0 bases and J by 8 bases, and 16 bases separated the two germline ends. Germline assignment: CDR1 LGHNA and CDR2 YSLEER. The CDR3 runs to 15 residues. Written as DNA, the CDR3 is TGCGCCAGCAGCCAAGATCATTCCTGGCCCCAAACCCAGTACTTC. This gives the protein CASSQDHSWPQTQYF.

This chain connects TRBV11-3 to TRBJ2-1, with 11 bases aligning to TRBD2. Germline V gene sequence: CDR1 SGHNT, CDR2 YENEEA. V shed 1 base, J shed 5 bases, and the junction held 1 base outside the gene matches. CDR3 length: 15 residues. In nucleotides, the CDR3 is TGTGCCAGCAGCTTAGGACTAGCGGGGCACAATGAGCAGTTCTTC. Translation gives CASSLGLAGHNEQFF.

This clone appeared a few times. V is TRBV5-1 and J is TRBJ1-1, with 11 bases identical to TRBD1. The ends lost 4 bases at V and 0 bases at J; junction bases unmatched: 8. Germline CDR1 is SGHRS and CDR2 is YFSETQ. The CDR3 covers 17 residues. Written as DNA, the CDR3 is TGCGCCAGCAGCGTAACGGGACAGGGGGTTCTGAACACTGAAGCTTTCTTT. It yields the protein CASSVTGQGVLNTEAFF.

V gene TRBV5-1 combines with J gene TRBJ2-2, with TRBD2 as a possible D gene (6 bases). Germline lookup yields CDR1 SGHRS and CDR2 YFSETQ. This CDR3 region has 14 residues. The V end lost 1 base, the J end lost 7 bases, and 11 bases lay between the germline ends. The CDR3 DNA reads TGCGCCAGCAGCTTGACGGGAGTAATCGGGGAGCTGTTTTTT. Encoded protein: CASSLTGVIGELFF.

In its sample, this clone was seen once. The chain has TRBV18 and TRBJ1-1; 9 nucleotides match TRBD1. Germline CDR1 reads KGHSH; CDR2 reads LQKENI. The CDR3 contains 15 residues. V lost 3 bases and J lost 0; bases outside the gene matches: 2. The CDR3: CASSPGQGMNTEAFF. DNA of the CDR3: TGTGCCAGCTCACCCGGACAGGGGATGAACACTGAAGCTTTCTTT.

This chain joins TRBV6-1 and TRBJ2-7; weak D call: TRBD2 (6 bases). V was shortened by 7 bases and J by 0 bases, with 13 bases between the two germline ends. Per germline, CDR1 MNHNS and CDR2 SASEGT. The CDR3 runs to 14 residues. The CDR3 loop is CASMRAGSSYEQYF. The DNA of the CDR3 is TGTGCCAGCATGAGAGCGGGTAGCTCCTACGAGCAGTACTTC.

The chain employs TRBV30 and TRBJ1-2, with a tentative D call TRBD1 (5 bases). Per the germline V gene, CDR1 is GTSNPN and CDR2 is SVGIG (reference sequence). The CDR3 has 14 residues. The ends were cut back, 4 bases at V and 8 bases at J, with 20 bases in the middle. The CDR3 nucleotides read TGTGCCTGGATCGATCGTTTCAGGGATGGGGGCTACACCTTC. It specifies CAWIDRFRDGGYTF.